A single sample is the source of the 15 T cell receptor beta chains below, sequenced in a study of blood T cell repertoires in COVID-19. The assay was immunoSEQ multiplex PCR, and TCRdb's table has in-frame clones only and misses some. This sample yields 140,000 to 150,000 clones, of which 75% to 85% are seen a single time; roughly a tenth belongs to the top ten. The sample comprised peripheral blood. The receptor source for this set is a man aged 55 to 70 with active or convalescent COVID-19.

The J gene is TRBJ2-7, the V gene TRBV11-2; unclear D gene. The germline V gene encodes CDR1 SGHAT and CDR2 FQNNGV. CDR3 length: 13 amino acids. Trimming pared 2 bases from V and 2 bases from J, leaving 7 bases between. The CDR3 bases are TGTGCCAGCAGCTTACTGGCAACCTACGAGCAGTACTTC. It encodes CASSLLATYEQYF.

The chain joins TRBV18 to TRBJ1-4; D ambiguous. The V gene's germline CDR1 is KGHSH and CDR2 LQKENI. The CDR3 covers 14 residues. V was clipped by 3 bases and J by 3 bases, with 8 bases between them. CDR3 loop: CASSPSKSNEKLFF. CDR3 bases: TGTGCCAGCTCACCGTCTAAGTCTAATGAAAAACTGTTTTTT. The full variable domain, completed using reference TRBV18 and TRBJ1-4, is NAGVMQNPRHLVRRRGQEARLRCSPMKGHSHVYWYRQLPEEGLKFMVYLQKENIIDESGMPKERFSAEFPKEGPSILRIQQVVRGDSAAYFCASSPSKSNEKLFFGSGTQLSVL.

The CDR3 DNA reads as TGTGCCAGCACCTGGGGATTAGCGGGAGTTGGTGAGCAGTACGTC. Its protein product is CASTWGLAGVGEQYV. The V gene is TRBV5-6, the J gene TRBJ2-7; 9 bases map to TRBD2. Germline assignment: CDR1 SGHDT and CDR2 YYEEEE. The ends lost 6 bases at V and 7 bases at J; junction bases unmatched: 14. The CDR3 sequence is 15 residues long.

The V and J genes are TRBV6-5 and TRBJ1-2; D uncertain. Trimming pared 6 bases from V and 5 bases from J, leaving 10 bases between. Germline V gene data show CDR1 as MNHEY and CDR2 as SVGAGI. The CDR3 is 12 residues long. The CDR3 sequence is CASSTRMYGYTF. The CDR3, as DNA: TGTGCCAGCAGCACTAGGATGTATGGCTACACCTTC.

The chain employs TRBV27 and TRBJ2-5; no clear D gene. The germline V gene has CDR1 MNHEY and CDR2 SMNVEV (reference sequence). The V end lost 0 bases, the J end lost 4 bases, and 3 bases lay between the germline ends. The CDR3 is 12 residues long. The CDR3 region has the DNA TGTGCCAGCAGTTTATCCGGAGAGACCCAGTACTTC. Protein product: CASSLSGETQYF.

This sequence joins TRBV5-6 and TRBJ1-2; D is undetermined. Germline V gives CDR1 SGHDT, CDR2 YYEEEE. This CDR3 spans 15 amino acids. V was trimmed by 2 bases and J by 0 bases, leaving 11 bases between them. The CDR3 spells CASSFRAVSNYGYTF. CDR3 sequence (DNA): TGTGCCAGCAGCTTTCGCGCGGTCTCTAACTATGGCTACACCTTC.

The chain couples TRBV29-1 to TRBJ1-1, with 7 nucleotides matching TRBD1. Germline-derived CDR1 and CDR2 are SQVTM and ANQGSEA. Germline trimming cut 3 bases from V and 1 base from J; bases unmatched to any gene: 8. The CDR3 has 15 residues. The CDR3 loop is CSVEVAGQKNTEAFF. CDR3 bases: TGCAGCGTTGAGGTGGCGGGACAGAAGAACACTGAAGCTTTCTTT. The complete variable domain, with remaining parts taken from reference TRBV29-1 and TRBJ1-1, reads SAVISQKPSRDICQRGTSLTIQCQVDSQVTMMFWYRQQPGQSLTLIATANQGSEATYESGFVIDKFPISRPNLTFSTLTVSNMSPEDSSIYLCSVEVAGQKNTEAFFGQGTRLTVV.

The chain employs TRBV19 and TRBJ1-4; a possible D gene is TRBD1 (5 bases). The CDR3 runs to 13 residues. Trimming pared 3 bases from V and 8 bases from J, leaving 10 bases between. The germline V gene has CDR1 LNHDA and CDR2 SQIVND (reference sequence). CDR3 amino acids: CASSIMTAEKLFF. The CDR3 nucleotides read TGTGCCAGTAGTATTATGACAGCGGAAAAACTGTTTTTT.

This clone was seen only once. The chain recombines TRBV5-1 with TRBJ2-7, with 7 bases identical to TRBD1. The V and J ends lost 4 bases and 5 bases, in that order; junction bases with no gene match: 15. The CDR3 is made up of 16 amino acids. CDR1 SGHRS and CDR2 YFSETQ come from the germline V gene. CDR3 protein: CASSADPGTVLDEQYV. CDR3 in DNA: TGCGCCAGCAGCGCAGACCCGGGGACAGTGCTCGACGAGCAGTACGTC.

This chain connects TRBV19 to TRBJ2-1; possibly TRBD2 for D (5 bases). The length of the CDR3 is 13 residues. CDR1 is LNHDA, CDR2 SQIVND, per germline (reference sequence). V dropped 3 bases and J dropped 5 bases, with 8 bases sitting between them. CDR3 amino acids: CASSIGLNNEQFF. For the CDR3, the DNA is TGTGCCAGTAGTATTGGACTGAACAATGAGCAGTTCTTC.

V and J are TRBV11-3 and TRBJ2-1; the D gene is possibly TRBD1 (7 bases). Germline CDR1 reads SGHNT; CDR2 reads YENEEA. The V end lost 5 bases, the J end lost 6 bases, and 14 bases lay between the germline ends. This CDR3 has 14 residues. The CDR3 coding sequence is TGTGCCAGCAGCCCGCGGGACAGTGCCAATGAGCAGTTCTTC. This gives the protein CASSPRDSANEQFF.

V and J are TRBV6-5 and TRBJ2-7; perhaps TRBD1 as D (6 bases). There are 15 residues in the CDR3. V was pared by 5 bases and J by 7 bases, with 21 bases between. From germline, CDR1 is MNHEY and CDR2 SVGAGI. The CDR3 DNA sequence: TGTGCCAGCAGTCAACAGGGCACTAAGGGGTGGGAGCAGTACGTC. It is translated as CASSQQGTKGWEQYV.

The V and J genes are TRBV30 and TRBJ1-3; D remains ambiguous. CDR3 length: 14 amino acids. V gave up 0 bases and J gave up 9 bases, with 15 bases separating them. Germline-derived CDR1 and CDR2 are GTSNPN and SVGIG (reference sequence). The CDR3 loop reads CAWSVPGAGGTIYF. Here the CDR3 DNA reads TGTGCCTGGAGTGTACCAGGCGCAGGAGGCACCATATATTTT.

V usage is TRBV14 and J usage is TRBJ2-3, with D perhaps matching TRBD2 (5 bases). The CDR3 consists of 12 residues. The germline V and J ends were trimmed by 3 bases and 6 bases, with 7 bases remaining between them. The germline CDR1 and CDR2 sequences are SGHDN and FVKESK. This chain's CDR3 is CASSHPGDTQYF. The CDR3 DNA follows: TGTGCCAGCAGCCACCCGGGGGATACGCAGTATTTT.

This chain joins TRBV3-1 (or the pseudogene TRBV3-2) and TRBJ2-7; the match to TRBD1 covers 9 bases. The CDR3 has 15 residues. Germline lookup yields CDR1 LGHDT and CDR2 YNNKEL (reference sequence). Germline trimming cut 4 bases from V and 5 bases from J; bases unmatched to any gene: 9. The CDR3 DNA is TGTGCCAGCAGCCCCACCGGGACAGGGACCCACGAGCAGTACTTC. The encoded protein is CASSPTGTGTHEQYF.